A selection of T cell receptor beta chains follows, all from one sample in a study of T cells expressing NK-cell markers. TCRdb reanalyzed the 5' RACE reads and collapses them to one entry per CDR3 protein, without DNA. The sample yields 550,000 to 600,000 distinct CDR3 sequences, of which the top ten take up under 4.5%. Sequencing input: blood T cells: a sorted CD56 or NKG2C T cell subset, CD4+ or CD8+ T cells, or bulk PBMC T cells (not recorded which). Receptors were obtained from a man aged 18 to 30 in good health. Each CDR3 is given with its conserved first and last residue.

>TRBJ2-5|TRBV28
CASRKSPPETQYF
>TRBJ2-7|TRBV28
CASCRGGRGSEQYF
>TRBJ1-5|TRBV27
CASSPRQGYQPQHF
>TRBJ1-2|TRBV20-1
CSADGDRGLSSYGYTF
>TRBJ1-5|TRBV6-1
CASRGQSWDGEPQHF
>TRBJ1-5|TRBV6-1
CASSEESTYQPQHF
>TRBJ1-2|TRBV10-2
CASSWTGSNYGYTF
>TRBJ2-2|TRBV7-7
CASSLGTGRNTGELFF
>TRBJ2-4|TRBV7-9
CASSFGNLAKNIQYF
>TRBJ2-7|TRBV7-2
CATGTGVGEQYF